Included here is one T cell receptor (beta chain) sequence, with context. What it binds is unknown. The sample is drawn from a study of cytomegalovirus exposure and HLA in healthy donors. Study results and caveats: Reportedly, HLA-A and HLA-B alleles of most subjects were accurately predicted from TCR beta.

The CDR3 totals 13 residues. V lost 5 bases to trimming and J lost 2 bases; unmatched junction nucleotides: 3. Germline CDR1 reads SGHAT; CDR2 reads FQNNGV. Those who donated were healthy bone marrow donors. 13 Jbeta primers and 60 Vbeta primers were used for the PCR. In the original processing: Approximately 12 million of the roughly 80 million unique TCR beta chains counted in a later analysis were shared. Data came from immunoSEQ multiplex PCR; TCRdb stores just in-frame clones and leaves some out. V, J and clone size reflect that table, while D and trimming were determined from the DNA. The sample shows about 120,000 clones, roughly 76% of them seen only once.

The chain recombines TRBV11-2 with TRBJ2-7; 7 positions agree with TRBD1. The receptor was isolated from a woman aged 50 to 60 in good health and CMV-seronegative. The sequenced sample consisted of PBMCs. The CDR3 reads CASSVGTAYEQYF. In DNA form, the CDR3 reads TGTGCCAGCAGCGTGGGGACAGCCTACGAGCAGTACTTC.